This entry lists 23 T cell receptor beta chains sequenced from one sample in a study of T cells in Graves' hyperthyroidism and ophthalmopathy. Regions amplified from RNA transcripts were the TCR beta CDR3 regions. HTBI primers were employed in a first-round RT-PCR of the TCR CDR3. Via MiXCR, TCRdb re-called the multiplex PCR reads, giving one row per CDR3 protein. The data contain approximately 590,000 distinct CDR3 sequences, approximately 15% of them singletons. Sequencing was carried out using blood. All receptors come from a woman in her twenties or thirties with Graves' hyperthyroidism.

Turning to this clonotype: The conserved closing phenylalanine or tryptophan is absent in this CDR3, likely reflecting a read error. The V call is TRBV18, the J call TRBJ1-1; D not resolved. Germline CDR1 and CDR2: KGHSH and LQKENI. The V and J ends lost 2 bases and 3 bases respectively, with 7 bases between them. This CDR3 is built from 13 residues. The CDR3 is CASSPKADTEAFI. CDR3 bases: TGTGCCAGCTCACCAAAGGCGGACACTGAAGCTTTCATT.

This clonotype was seen more than once but under ten times. The V and J genes are TRBV6-2 or TRBV6-3 and TRBJ1-5; the match to TRBD1 covers 8 bases. The CDR3 is 16 residues long. J lost 4 bases, V lost 6 bases, and 11 bases had no gene match. CDR1 MNHEY and CDR2 SVGEGT come from the germline V gene. The CDR3 region is CASRGTGQGRNQPQHF. The CDR3 DNA reads as TGTGCCAGCAGGGGTACAGGACAGGGACGGAATCAGCCCCAGCATTTT.

The table lists this clonotype with many counts. The chain is built from TRBV6-6 and TRBJ2-5; either TRBD1 or TRBD2 may fit D (5 bases each). Germline V gene data show CDR1 as MNHNY and CDR2 as SVGAGI (reference sequence). The CDR3 is 14 amino acids. The germline V and J ends were trimmed by 2 bases and 2 bases, with 9 bases remaining between them. The CDR3: CASSYRGEQETQYF. For the CDR3, the DNA is TGTGCCAGCAGTTACCGGGGCGAACAAGAGACCCAGTACTTC.

This clonotype was detected many times. V gene TRBV12-3 or TRBV12-4 combines with J gene TRBJ2-1; possibly TRBD2 for D (5 bases). The CDR3 is 15 residues long. V was pared by 0 bases and J by 2 bases, with 8 bases between. CDR3 sequence: CASSLAPGTYNEQFF. CDR3 sequence (DNA): TGTGCCAGCAGTTTAGCGCCCGGGACCTACAATGAGCAGTTCTTC.

There are many counts of this clonotype. V and J are TRBV12-3 or TRBV12-4 and TRBJ1-5; 11 nucleotides line up with TRBD1. CDR3 length: 16 residues. V lost 4 bases and J lost 6; bases outside the gene matches: 8. The CDR3 spells CASSSRTGGASQPQHF. CDR3 nucleotides: TGTGCCAGCAGTTCTCGGACAGGGGGCGCGTCTCAGCCCCAGCATTTT.

This clonotype was seen many times. The gene calls are TRBV5-1 and TRBJ2-7, with 8 bases lining up with TRBD1. J lost 2 bases, V lost 3 bases, and 4 bases had no gene match. Germline loops: CDR1 SGHRS, CDR2 YFSETQ. The CDR3 contains 14 residues. CDR3 sequence (DNA): TGCGCCAGCAGCTCGGGACAGGCCGCCTACGAGCAGTACTTC. Translation: CASSSGQAAYEQYF.

The sample holds a few counts of this clonotype. The chain is built from TRBV28 and TRBJ2-2; 9 bases line up with TRBD1. CDR1 is MDHEN and CDR2 is SYDVKM in the germline V gene. The V and J ends lost 5 bases and 6 bases, in that order; junction bases with no gene match: 1. The CDR3 extends over 13 amino acids. The CDR3 DNA reads TGTGCCAGCAGTGGGACAGGGCCCGGGGAGCTGTTTTTT. Protein sequence: CASSGTGPGELFF.

This clonotype was picked up many times. The chain couples TRBV30 to TRBJ2-7; 9 bases are a match to TRBD1. The germline V gene has CDR1 GTSNPN and CDR2 SVGIG (reference sequence). The CDR3 is 15 residues long. V lost 2 bases and J lost 3; bases outside the gene matches: 8. CDR3 sequence reads: CAWSRGQGLVYEQYF. Written as DNA, the CDR3 is TGTGCCTGGAGTCGGGGACAGGGCCTCGTCTACGAGCAGTACTTC.

This clonotype turned up a few times. The rearrangement links TRBV18 to TRBJ2-7; 8 bases are a match to TRBD2. Looked up from germline, CDR1 is KGHSH and CDR2 is LQKENI. The CDR3 length is 16 residues. V shed 0 bases, J shed 1 base, and the junction held 5 bases outside the gene matches. Written as DNA, the CDR3 is TGTGCCAGCTCACCACCACACGGGGGGGGTTCCTACGAGCAGTACTTC. Its protein is CASSPPHGGGSYEQYF.

This clonotype was detected ten times or more. The chain has TRBV20-1 and TRBJ2-7; perhaps TRBD1 as D (6 bases). Trimming removed 5 bases from V and 7 bases from J, with 9 bases in between. The CDR3 spans 10 residues. Germline V lookup: CDR1 DFQATT, CDR2 SNEGSKA (reference sequence). DNA for the CDR3: TGCAGTGCTGAGAGGGGGGAGCAGTACTTC. Encoded protein: CSAERGEQYF.

A few counts support this clonotype. The chain employs TRBV7-2 and TRBJ1-2; D unclear. Germline assignment: CDR1 SGHTA and CDR2 FQGNSA. There are 14 residues in the CDR3. Trimming took off 0 bases at V and 3 bases at J, with 8 bases between the two ends. As DNA, the CDR3 is TGTGCCAGCAGCTTAGCGCTGTCCGACTATGGCTACACCTTC. Translating it yields CASSLALSDYGYTF.

In the case of this clonotype: Given a much more abundant clone one base away, this may be a read error. The chain recombines TRBV6-2 or TRBV6-3 with TRBJ2-1, with TRBD1 matching over 10 bases. Germline V CDR1 and CDR2: MNHEY, SVGEGT. This CDR3 is built from 15 residues. V dropped 6 bases and J dropped 4; count of bases not matched to a gene: 6. The CDR3 loop reads CASSLGTGEYNEQFF. Written as DNA, the CDR3 is TGTGCCAGCAGCCTCGGGACAGGGGAGTACAATGAGCAGTTCTTC.

The V call is TRBV30, the J call TRBJ2-3; perhaps TRBD2 as D (6 bases). The V gene lost 5 bases and the J gene lost 6 bases, with 12 bases spanning the gap. This CDR3 has 12 amino acids. Germline loops: CDR1 GTSNPN, CDR2 SVGIG (reference sequence). For the CDR3, the DNA is TGTGCCTGGGGGGCGGGGTTGGATACGCAGTATTTT. The encoded protein is CAWGAGLDTQYF.

The table lists this clonotype with a few counts. The rearrangement links TRBV20-1 to TRBJ1-2; 7 bases fit TRBD1. This CDR3 is built from 13 residues. V was pared by 6 bases and J by 4 bases, with 8 bases of the junction left unmatched. Per the germline V gene, CDR1 is DFQATT and CDR2 is SNEGSKA (reference sequence). DNA for the CDR3: TGCAGTGCCGGACAGGTTACGTCCTATGGCTACACCTTC. Encoded protein: CSAGQVTSYGYTF.

Only one count was recorded for this clonotype. This could be a read error, since a much larger clone is one nucleotide away. This chain connects TRBV12-5 to TRBJ2-3, with D possibly being TRBD1 or TRBD2 (5 bases each). The length of the CDR3 is 17 residues. Germline loops: CDR1 LGHNT, CDR2 FRNRAP. The V and J ends lost 3 bases and 6 bases respectively, with 22 bases between them. CDR3 in amino acids: CASGFFPITGRGDTQYF. CDR3 sequence (DNA): TGTGCTAGTGGTTTTTTCCCTATTACGGGACGAGGGGATACGCAGTATTTT. Full variable domain (outside the CDR3, taken from reference TRBV12-5 and TRBJ2-3): DARVTQTPRHKVTEMGQEVTMRCQPILGHNTVFWYRQTMMQGLELLAYFRNRAPLDDSGMPKDRFSAEMPDATLATLKIQPSEPRDSAVYFCASGFFPITGRGDTQYFGPGTRLTVL.

The chain has TRBV20-1 and TRBJ2-4; 10 bases are shared with TRBD1. With 5 bases clipped from V and 9 bases from J, the junction kept 4 bases outside the gene matches. The CDR3 runs 12 residues. Germline CDR1 reads DFQATT; CDR2 reads SNEGSKA (reference sequence). The chain's CDR3 is CSAAGQGVIQYF. CDR3 bases: TGCAGTGCTGCCGGACAGGGGGTCATTCAGTACTTC.

This clonotype was seen many times. CDR3 region: CASSTWTGTNEKLFF. As DNA, the CDR3 is TGCGCCAGCAGCACTTGGACAGGGACGAATGAAAAACTGTTTTTT. The rearrangement uses TRBV5-1 and TRBJ1-4; the match to TRBD1 covers 8 bases. CDR3 size: 15 residues. Germline lookup yields CDR1 SGHRS and CDR2 YFSETQ. Losses at the gene ends were 4 bases for V and 5 bases for J; bases not matched to a gene: 7.

The chain links TRBV27 to TRBJ1-1, with D uncertain. The germline V and J ends were trimmed by 0 bases and 0 bases, with 8 bases remaining between them. The CDR3 covers 15 residues. Looked up from germline, CDR1 is MNHEY and CDR2 is SMNVEV (reference sequence). The CDR3 here is CASSLSSRMNTEAFF. The CDR3 DNA is TGTGCCAGCAGTTTATCTTCCAGGATGAACACTGAAGCTTTCTTT.

The V and J genes are TRBV4-1 and TRBJ1-2; D ambiguous. V lost 2 bases and J lost 0, with 13 bases in between. The CDR3 loop spans 16 amino acids. Germline V gene data show CDR1 as MGHRA and CDR2 as YSYEKL. The CDR3 spells CASSQFAGNTNYGYTF. In nucleotides, the CDR3 is TGCGCCAGCAGCCAATTTGCGGGCAATACTAACTATGGCTACACCTTC.

This clonotype was seen repeatedly, ten times or more. The chain joins TRBV20-1 to TRBJ2-1; TRBD2 aligns across 8 bases. V was pared by 5 bases and J by 4 bases, with 10 bases of the junction left unmatched. Germline CDR1 is DFQATT and CDR2 is SNEGSKA (reference sequence). The length of the CDR3 is 15 residues. The CDR3 nucleotides read TGCAGTGCTGTCCCCGGGCTAGCGGGTTACAATGAGCAGTTCTTC. It translates to CSAVPGLAGYNEQFF.

V gene TRBV27 combines with J gene TRBJ2-3; no definite D call. The CDR3 has 13 amino acids. Germline V gives CDR1 MNHEY, CDR2 SMNVEV (reference sequence). Trimming shortened V by 6 bases and J by 6 bases, and 13 bases separated the two germline ends. The DNA for the CDR3 is TGTGCCAGCAGCCCAATGGTCGCGGATACGCAGTATTTT. Amino acids: CASSPMVADTQYF.

This clonotype was counted only a few times. This chain uses TRBV10-3 with TRBJ2-1; D may be TRBD2 (6 bases). Trimming cost V 3 bases and J 4 bases, with 28 bases left between them. This CDR3 is 20 amino acids long. Per germline, CDR1 ENHRY and CDR2 SYGVKD. The CDR3 region is CAISEDNRNFVGGGYNEQFF. CDR3 sequence (DNA): TGTGCCATCAGTGAAGACAACAGGAATTTTGTGGGAGGAGGATACAATGAGCAGTTCTTC.

As concerns this clonotype: This may be a read error, as it is one base from a much larger clone. CDR3 sequence: CASSLQTGYDTEAFF. The CDR3 bases are TGTGCCAGCAGCCTCCAAACAGGGTACGACACTGAAGCTTTCTTT. V usage is TRBV12-3 or TRBV12-4 and J usage is TRBJ1-1; possible D gene TRBD1, 6 bases. The germline V and J ends were trimmed by 6 bases and 3 bases, with 17 bases remaining between them. The CDR3 length is 15 residues.